One and the same sample provided the 18 T cell receptor beta chains below, sequenced in a study of blood T cell repertoires in COVID-19. Only in-frame clones appear in the TCRdb table, and some are missing; sequencing was by immunoSEQ multiplex PCR. This sample has about 200,000 clones, with roughly 90% found just once. The material sequenced was peripheral blood. All receptors come from a man in his 60s with COVID-19, enrolled during active disease.

This chain joins TRBV23-1 and TRBJ2-6; D is perhaps TRBD2 (5 bases). TRBV23-1 is designated an ORF whose function remains uncertain. Trimming stripped 7 bases from V and 4 bases from J, with 14 bases between. CDR3 length: 15 residues. The CDR3 region is CASISTEEGANVLTF. The DNA of the CDR3 is TGCGCCAGCATCTCAACGGAGGAAGGGGCCAACGTCCTGACTTTC.

The rearrangement links TRBV18 to TRBJ1-1; D not certain. V lost 1 base and J lost 0, with 15 bases in between. The germline V gene has CDR1 KGHSH and CDR2 LQKENI. The CDR3 length is 17 residues. As DNA, the CDR3 is TGTGCCAGCTCACCACTAGAGTATTACAGATTGAACACTGAAGCTTTCTTT. It specifies CASSPLEYYRLNTEAFF.

The CDR3 region has the DNA TGTGCCAGCACCCTGATGCTATACAGGGTCCCCCAAGAGACCCAGTACTTC. It encodes CASTLMLYRVPQETQYF. V is TRBV21-1 and J is TRBJ2-5; the table assigns TRBD1, which was not confirmed against the DNA. TRBV21-1 is a listed pseudogene. The CDR3 length is 17 residues.

The chain carries TRBV5-1 and TRBJ2-7; D call uncertain. This CDR3 spans 15 amino acids. Germline lookup yields CDR1 SGHRS and CDR2 YFSETQ. Trimming removed 3 bases from V and 6 bases from J, with 19 bases in between. Here the CDR3 reads CASSYYFTGNSEQYF. The CDR3 coding sequence is TGCGCCAGCAGCTACTATTTTACTGGAAACTCCGAGCAGTACTTC.

This chain links TRBV19 with TRBJ2-7; TRBD1 matches 9 bases. With V trimmed by 5 bases and J by 4 bases, 9 bases remained unmatched. This CDR3 comprises 15 residues. Germline assignment: CDR1 LNHDA and CDR2 SQIVND (reference sequence). The CDR3 bases are TGTGCCAGTAGTGCCACACAGGGGGCGCGGTACGAGCAGTACTTC. Protein: CASSATQGARYEQYF.

The chain joins TRBV5-1 to TRBJ2-7, with a tentative D call TRBD1 (5 bases). V lost 0 bases to trimming and J lost 0 bases, with 22 bases between them. CDR1 is SGHRS, CDR2 YFSETQ, per germline. This CDR3 has 19 residues. In DNA, the CDR3 is TGCGCCAGCAGCTTGGCCCCCAGGGCAGGTACTCGCAGCTCCTACGAGCAGTACTTC. Encoded protein: CASSLAPRAGTRSSYEQYF. Together with reference TRBV5-1 and TRBJ2-7, the CDR3 gives the full variable domain: KAGVTQTPRYLIKTRGQQVTLSCSPISGHRSVSWYQQTPGQGLQFLFEYFSETQRNKGNFPGRFSGRQFSNSRSEMNVSTLELGDSALYLCASSLAPRAGTRSSYEQYFGPGTRLTVT.

The rearrangement joins TRBV5-1 to TRBJ2-1, with D possibly being TRBD1 (6 bases). The CDR3 covers 16 residues. V lost 0 bases and J 5 bases, leaving 15 bases between the germline ends. Germline V CDR1 and CDR2: SGHRS, YFSETQ. In DNA, the CDR3 is TGCGCCAGCAGCTTGGCTAAAGGGGGATGGAACAATGAGCAGTTCTTC. Protein sequence: CASSLAKGGWNNEQFF.

J is TRBJ2-7 and V is TRBV5-6; D may be TRBD1 (5 bases). V gave up 6 bases and J gave up 2 bases, with 15 bases separating them. The CDR3 is 14 amino acids. The V gene's germline CDR1 is SGHDT and CDR2 YYEEEE. CDR3 in amino acids: CASTRQNRPYEQYF. CDR3 bases: TGTGCCAGCACCCGACAGAACCGACCCTACGAGCAGTACTTC.

The chain joins TRBV5-1 to TRBJ2-2; D is perhaps TRBD1 (6 bases). The germline gives CDR1 SGHRS, CDR2 YFSETQ. This CDR3 contains 14 residues. V gave up 10 bases and J gave up 4 bases, with 17 bases separating them. The CDR3 DNA sequence: TGCGCCTCCAAAAGGGGGTTCGGCACCGGGGAGCTGTTTTTT. Encoded protein: CASKRGFGTGELFF. The entire variable domain, with the rest obtained from reference TRBV5-1 and TRBJ2-2, is as follows: KAGVTQTPRYLIKTRGQQVTLSCSPISGHRSVSWYQQTPGQGLQFLFEYFSETQRNKGNFPGRFSGRQFSNSRSEMNVSTLELGDSALYLCASKRGFGTGELFFGEGSRLTVL.

The rearrangement joins TRBV23-1 to TRBJ2-2; a weak D match, TRBD2 (5 bases). TRBV23-1 is placed among ORFs of uncertain function. The CDR3 is 19 amino acids. V was shortened by 8 bases and J by 1 base, with 26 bases between the two germline ends. This CDR3 is CASHPATVGEIRNTGELFF. The CDR3 nucleotides read TGCGCCAGCCACCCGGCAACAGTGGGAGAGATTCGGAACACCGGGGAGCTGTTTTTT.

The chain uses TRBV27 and TRBJ2-2, with 7 bases that match TRBD2. The CDR3 is 15 residues long. Unmatched junction bases numbered 0, after V lost 2 bases and J lost 0 bases. Per germline, CDR1 MNHEY and CDR2 SMNVEV (reference sequence). The CDR3 nucleotides read TGTGCCAGCAGTTTAAGCGGGGCGAACACCGGGGAGCTGTTTTTT. Protein: CASSLSGANTGELFF.

The chain employs TRBV9 and TRBJ1-1; tentatively, D is TRBD1 (5 bases). The length of the CDR3 is 16 residues. V was shortened by 0 bases and J by 4 bases, with 16 bases between the two germline ends. The germline V gene has CDR1 SGDLS and CDR2 YYNGEE. The CDR3 DNA follows: TGTGCCAGCAGCGTAGGACCAGGGTCTTTGGGCACTGAAGCTTTCTTT. Translation gives CASSVGPGSLGTEAFF.

This chain uses TRBV18 with TRBJ1-1; D may be TRBD1 (5 bases). V was shortened by 8 bases and J by 5 bases, with 18 bases between the two germline ends. Germline V CDR1 and CDR2: KGHSH, LQKENI. This CDR3 region has 14 residues. CDR3 protein: CASTSSGARTEAFF. The CDR3 bases are TGTGCCAGCACCTCAAGTGGGGCGCGAACTGAAGCTTTCTTT.

The chain employs TRBV7-8 and TRBJ2-3; 7 bases line up with TRBD1. The germline V gene has CDR1 SGHVS and CDR2 FQNEAQ. The trim removed 4 bases at V and 0 bases at J, leaving 7 bases unmatched. The CDR3 covers 16 residues. CDR3 region: CASSSWTGGSTDTQYF. The CDR3 nucleotides are TGTGCCAGCAGCTCCTGGACAGGAGGAAGCACAGATACGCAGTATTTT.

The J gene is TRBJ2-1, the V gene TRBV7-3, with D unresolved. CDR1 SGHTA and CDR2 FQGTGA come from the germline V gene. V was shortened by 5 bases and J by 0 bases, with 11 bases between the two germline ends. CDR3 size: 15 residues. In DNA form, the CDR3 reads TGTGCCAGCAGCCCTGCCCATAGCTCCTACAATGAGCAGTTCTTC. Protein sequence: CASSPAHSSYNEQFF.

Turning to this clone: The junction departs from the called germline gene at one end, perhaps through a read error. V gene TRBV6-1 combines with J gene TRBJ2-7; possibly TRBD2 for D (6 bases). This CDR3 has 14 amino acids. Germline V gene data show CDR1 as MNHNS and CDR2 as SASEGT. This chain's CDR3 is CASSKAGQYYEQYF. CDR3 nucleotides: TGTGCCAGCAGTAAAGCGGGCCAGTACTACGAGCAGTACTTC.

This rearrangement joins TRBV18 to TRBJ2-5; no clear D gene. The CDR3 spans 14 residues. Trimming removed 2 bases at V and 4 bases at J, with 11 bases between. Germline loops: CDR1 KGHSH, CDR2 LQKENI. This CDR3 reads CASSPSRRGETQYF. The CDR3 nucleotides are TGTGCCAGCTCACCATCAAGGAGAGGAGAGACCCAGTACTTC.

V and J are TRBV5-6 and TRBJ2-7; 8 bases map to TRBD1. The germline gives CDR1 SGHDT, CDR2 YYEEEE. V lost 4 bases and J lost 3; bases outside the gene matches: 3. This CDR3 region has 13 residues. For the CDR3, the DNA is TGTGCCAGCAGCACCACAGGGGGCTACGAGCAGTACTTC. Its translation is CASSTTGGYEQYF.